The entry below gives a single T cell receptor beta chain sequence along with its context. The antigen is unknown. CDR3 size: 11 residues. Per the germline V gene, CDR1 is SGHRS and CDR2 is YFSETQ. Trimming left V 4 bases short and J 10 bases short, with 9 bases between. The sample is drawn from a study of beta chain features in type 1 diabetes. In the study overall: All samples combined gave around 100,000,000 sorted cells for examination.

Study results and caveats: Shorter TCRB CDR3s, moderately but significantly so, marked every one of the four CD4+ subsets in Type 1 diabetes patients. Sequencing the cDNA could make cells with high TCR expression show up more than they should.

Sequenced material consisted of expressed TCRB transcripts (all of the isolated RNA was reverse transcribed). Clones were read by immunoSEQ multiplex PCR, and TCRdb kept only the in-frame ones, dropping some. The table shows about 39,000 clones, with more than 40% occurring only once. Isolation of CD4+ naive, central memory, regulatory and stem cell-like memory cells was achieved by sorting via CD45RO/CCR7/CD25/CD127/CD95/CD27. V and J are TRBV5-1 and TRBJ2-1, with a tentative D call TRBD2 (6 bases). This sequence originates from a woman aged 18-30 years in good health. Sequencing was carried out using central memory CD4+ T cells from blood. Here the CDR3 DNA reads TGCGCCAGCAGCCTAGGACTAGAGCAGTTCTTC. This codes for CASSLGLEQFF.